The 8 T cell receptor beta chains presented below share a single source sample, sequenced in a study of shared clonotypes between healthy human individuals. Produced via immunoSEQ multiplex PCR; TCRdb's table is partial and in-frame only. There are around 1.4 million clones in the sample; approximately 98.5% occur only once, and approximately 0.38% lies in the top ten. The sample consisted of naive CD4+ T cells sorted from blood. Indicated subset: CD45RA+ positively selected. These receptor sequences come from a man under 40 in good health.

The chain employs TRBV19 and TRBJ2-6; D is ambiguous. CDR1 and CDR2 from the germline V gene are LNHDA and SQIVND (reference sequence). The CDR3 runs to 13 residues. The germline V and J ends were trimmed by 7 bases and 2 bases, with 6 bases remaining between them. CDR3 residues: CASKAAGANVLTF. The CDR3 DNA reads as TGTGCCAGTAAGGCAGCTGGGGCCAACGTCCTGACTTTC.

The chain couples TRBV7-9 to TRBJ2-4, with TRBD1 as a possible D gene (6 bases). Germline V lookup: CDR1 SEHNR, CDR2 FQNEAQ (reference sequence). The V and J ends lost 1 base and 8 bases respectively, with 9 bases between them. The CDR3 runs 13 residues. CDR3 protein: CASSLERQDIQYF. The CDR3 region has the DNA TGTGCCAGCAGCTTAGAGCGACAGGACATTCAGTACTTC.

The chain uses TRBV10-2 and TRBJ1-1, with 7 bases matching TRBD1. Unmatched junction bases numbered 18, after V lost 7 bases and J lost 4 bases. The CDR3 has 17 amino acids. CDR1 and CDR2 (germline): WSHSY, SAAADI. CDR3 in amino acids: CASTDPSTGARGTEAFF. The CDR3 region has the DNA TGCGCCAGCACCGATCCGTCCACAGGGGCTCGGGGCACTGAAGCTTTCTTT.

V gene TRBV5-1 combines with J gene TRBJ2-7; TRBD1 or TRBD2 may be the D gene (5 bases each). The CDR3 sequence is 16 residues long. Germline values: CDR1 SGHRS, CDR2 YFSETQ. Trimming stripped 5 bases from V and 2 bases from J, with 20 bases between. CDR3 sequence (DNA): TGCGCCAGCAGTTCCGGGTGGTTAGGGACCCCCTACGAGCAGTACTTC. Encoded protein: CASSSGWLGTPYEQYF.

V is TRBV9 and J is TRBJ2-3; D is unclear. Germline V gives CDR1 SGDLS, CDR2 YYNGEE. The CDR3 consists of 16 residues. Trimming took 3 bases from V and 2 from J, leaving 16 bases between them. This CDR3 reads CASSALLAASTDTQYF. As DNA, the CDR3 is TGTGCCAGCAGCGCCCTCTTAGCAGCCTCCACAGATACGCAGTATTTT.

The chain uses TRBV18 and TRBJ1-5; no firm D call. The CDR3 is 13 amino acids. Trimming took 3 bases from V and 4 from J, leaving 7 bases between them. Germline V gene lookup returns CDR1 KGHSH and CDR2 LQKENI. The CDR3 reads CASSPAQNQPQHF. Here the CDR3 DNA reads TGTGCCAGCTCACCCGCACAGAATCAGCCCCAGCATTTT.

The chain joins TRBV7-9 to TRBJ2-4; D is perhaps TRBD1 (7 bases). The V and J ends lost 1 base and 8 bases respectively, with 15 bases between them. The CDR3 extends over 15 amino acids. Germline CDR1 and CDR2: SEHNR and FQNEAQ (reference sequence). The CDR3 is CASSLVTRGEDIQYF. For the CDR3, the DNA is TGTGCCAGCAGCTTAGTTACCAGGGGGGAGGACATTCAGTACTTC. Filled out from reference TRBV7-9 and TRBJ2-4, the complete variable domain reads DTGVSQNPRHKITKRGQNVTFRCDPISEHNRLYWYRQTLGQGPEFLTYFQNEAQLEKSRLLSDRFSAERPKGSFSTLEIQRTEQGDSAMYLCASSLVTRGEDIQYFGAGTRLSVL.

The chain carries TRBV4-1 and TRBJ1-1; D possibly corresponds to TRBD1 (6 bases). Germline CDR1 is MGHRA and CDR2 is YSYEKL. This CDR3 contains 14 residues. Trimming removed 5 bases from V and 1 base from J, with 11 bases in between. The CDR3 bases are TGCGCCAGCAGCAGAGACAGGAAGAACACTGAAGCTTTCTTT. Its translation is CASSRDRKNTEAFF.